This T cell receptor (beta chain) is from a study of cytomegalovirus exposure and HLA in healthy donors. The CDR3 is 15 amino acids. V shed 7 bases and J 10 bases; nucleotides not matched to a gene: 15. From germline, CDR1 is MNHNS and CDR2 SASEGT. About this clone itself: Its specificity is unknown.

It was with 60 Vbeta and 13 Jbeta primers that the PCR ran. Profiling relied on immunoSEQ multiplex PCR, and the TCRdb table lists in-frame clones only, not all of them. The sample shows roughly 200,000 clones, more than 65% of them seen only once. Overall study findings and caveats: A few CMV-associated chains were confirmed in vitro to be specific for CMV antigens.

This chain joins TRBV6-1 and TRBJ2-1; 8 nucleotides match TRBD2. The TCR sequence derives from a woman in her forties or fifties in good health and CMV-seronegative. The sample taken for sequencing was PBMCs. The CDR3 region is CASTVSWGTGGEQFF. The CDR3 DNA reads TGTGCCAGCACCGTATCATGGGGTACGGGGGGGGAGCAGTTCTTC.